The 10 T cell receptor beta chains below all came from one sample that was sequenced in a study of cytomegalovirus exposure and HLA in healthy donors (dated by TCRdb to about 2017). Library prep was done by the immunoSEQ multiplex PCR assay. As stored in TCRdb, this immuneACCESS dataset retains in-frame rearrangements with V and J assigned. A fraction of the clones does not appear; measured against another copy, unresolved V genes explain less than half of the discrepancy, and the remainder lacks a known reason. In all, the sample holds over 200,000 clones, and 75% to 90% of those were seen once. Around 15% of the sample is taken by the ten largest. The source material was PBMCs. These receptors were taken from a woman under 40 in good health and CMV-seropositive.

This chain's CDR3 is CASSEAGQTETQYF. CDR3 in DNA: TGTGCCAGCAGTGAAGCGGGACAGACGGAGACCCAGTACTTC. The J gene is TRBJ2-5, the V gene TRBV2; 7 bases fit TRBD1. This CDR3 has 14 residues. Per the germline V gene, CDR1 is SNHLY and CDR2 is FYNNEI. The junction had 3 bases not matched to a gene; V was cut back by 0 bases and J by 5 bases.

This rearrangement joins TRBV9 to TRBJ2-1; D is possibly TRBD1 or TRBD2 (5 bases each). Germline V gene sequence: CDR1 SGDLS, CDR2 YYNGEE. The CDR3 has 15 amino acids. The V end was cut by 3 bases, the J end by 1 base, with 11 bases between. The CDR3 region has the DNA TGTGCCAGCAGCGCCCAGGGAGATTCCTACAATGAGCAGTTCTTC. Its translation: CASSAQGDSYNEQFF. The full variable domain, rest sourced from reference TRBV9 and TRBJ2-1, is DSGVTQTPKHLITATGQRVTLRCSPRSGDLSVYWYQQSLDQGLQFLIQYYNGEERAKGNILERFSAQQFPDLHSELNLSSLELGDSALYFCASSAQGDSYNEQFFGPGTRLTVL.

V usage is TRBV29-1 and J usage is TRBJ2-2; 9 bases line up with TRBD2. Germline CDR1 and CDR2: SQVTM and ANQGSEA. CDR3 length: 19 residues. Trimming removed 2 bases from V and 6 bases from J; junction bases left unmatched: 19. In DNA form, the CDR3 reads TGCAGCGTTGAAACTCGGTCGAGGTCGTCGCGGGAGGGCCCCGGGGAGCTGTTTTTT. It specifies CSVETRSRSSREGPGELFF.

The rearrangement links TRBV14 to TRBJ2-7; D is ambiguous. CDR1 and CDR2 from the germline V gene are SGHDN and FVKESK. This CDR3 has 13 amino acids. V gave up 4 bases and J gave up 4 bases, with 11 bases separating them. DNA for the CDR3: TGTGCCAGCAGCCTAGAGTCTGGGTACGAGCAGTACTTC. Translation: CASSLESGYEQYF.

The V and J genes are TRBV28 and TRBJ2-3; 7 bases agree with TRBD2. Germline V CDR1 and CDR2: MDHEN, SYDVKM. CDR3 size: 17 residues. The V segment lost 3 bases and the J segment 3 bases; nucleotides outside the gene matches: 12. This CDR3 reads CASSFNPTSVLTDTQYF. CDR3 nucleotides: TGTGCCAGCAGTTTTAACCCAACTAGCGTTCTAACAGATACGCAGTATTTT.

The chain employs TRBV4-1 and TRBJ2-7, with TRBD1 matching over 8 bases. Germline-derived CDR1 and CDR2 are MGHRA and YSYEKL. The J segment lost 1 base and the V segment lost 2 bases, leaving 4 bases of the junction unmatched. The CDR3 runs 15 residues. CDR3 in DNA: TGCGCCAGCAGCCAACCAGGACAGGGATCCTACGAGCAGTACTTC. It codes for CASSQPGQGSYEQYF.

The chain is built from TRBV27 and TRBJ2-5; the D call may be TRBD1 or TRBD2 (5 bases each). Trimming pared 5 bases from V and 5 bases from J, leaving 15 bases between. CDR3 length: 14 residues. Germline loops: CDR1 MNHEY, CDR2 SMNVEV (reference sequence). The CDR3 DNA reads as TGTGCCAGCAGTCTCCTTCCAGGGACCGAGACCCAGTACTTC. This gives the protein CASSLLPGTETQYF.

V and J are TRBV28 and TRBJ2-7; D remains unclear. Germline V gene data show CDR1 as MDHEN and CDR2 as SYDVKM. This CDR3 region has 13 residues. V was shortened by 5 bases and J by 4 bases, with 12 bases between the two germline ends. CDR3 in DNA: TGTGCCAGCAGTCTCCCATCCATGTACGAGCAGTACTTC. Protein sequence: CASSLPSMYEQYF.

The V call is TRBV11-3, the J call TRBJ2-7; D perhaps matches TRBD1 (5 bases). The CDR3 length is 20 residues. V gave up 2 bases and J gave up 0 bases, with 26 bases separating them. Germline CDR1 is SGHNT and CDR2 is YENEEA. CDR3 sequence (DNA): TGTGCCAGCAGCTTACTCTTTCCCGACAGACTCCGGCCTTTCTCCTACGAGCAGTACTTC. This encodes CASSLLFPDRLRPFSYEQYF.

This chain joins TRBV7-8 and TRBJ1-2, with D perhaps TRBD1 (6 bases). V was clipped by 0 bases and J by 5 bases, with 13 bases between them. Germline loops: CDR1 SGHVS, CDR2 FQNEAQ. The CDR3 is made up of 15 amino acids. The CDR3 spells CASSLALRTAYGYTF. DNA for the CDR3: TGTGCCAGCAGCTTAGCGCTCCGGACAGCGTATGGCTACACCTTC.